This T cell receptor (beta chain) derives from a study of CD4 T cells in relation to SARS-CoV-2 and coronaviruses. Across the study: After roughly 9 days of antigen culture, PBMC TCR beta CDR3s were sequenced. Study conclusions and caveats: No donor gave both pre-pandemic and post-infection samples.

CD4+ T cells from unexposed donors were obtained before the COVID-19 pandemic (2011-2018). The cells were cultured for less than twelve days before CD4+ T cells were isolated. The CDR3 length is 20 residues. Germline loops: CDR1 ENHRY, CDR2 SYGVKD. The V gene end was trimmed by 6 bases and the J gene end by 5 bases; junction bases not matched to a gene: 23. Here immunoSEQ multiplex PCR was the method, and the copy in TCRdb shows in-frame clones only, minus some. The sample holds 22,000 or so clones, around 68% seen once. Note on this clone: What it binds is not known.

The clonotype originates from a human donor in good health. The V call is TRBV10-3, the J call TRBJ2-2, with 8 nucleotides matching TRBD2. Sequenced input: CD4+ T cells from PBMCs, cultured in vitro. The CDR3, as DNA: TGTGCCATCAGATCTTTAAATTCCCCCGGGGGGGTCACGAGGACCGGGGAGCTGTTTTTT. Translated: CAIRSLNSPGGVTRTGELFF.